The 13 T cell receptor beta chains listed next were all sequenced from one sample in a study of T cell responses to AZD1222 COVID-19 vaccine. Using immunoSEQ multiplex PCR, the repertoire was profiled, and TCRdb retains in-frame clones only, with some absent. Among some 74,000 clones listed, 70% to 90% were seen once. The source was peripheral blood, collected 28 days after the second AZD1222 dose. All receptors derive from an adult who received the AZD1222 COVID-19 vaccine.

The CDR3 sequence is CASSLNGWGRETYGYTF. The CDR3 DNA reads TGTGCCAGCAGCTTAAACGGGTGGGGCAGGGAGACGTATGGCTACACCTTC. The V and J genes are TRBV11-2 and TRBJ1-2; possibly TRBD1 for D (5 bases). The CDR3 covers 17 residues. CDR1 is SGHAT, CDR2 FQNNGV, per germline. The V gene lost 2 bases and the J gene lost 5 bases, with 21 bases spanning the gap.

The rearrangement uses TRBV18 and TRBJ1-4; D uncertain. Germline CDR1 reads KGHSH; CDR2 reads LQKENI. The CDR3 is 13 amino acids. Trimming shortened V by 6 bases and J by 8 bases, and 13 bases separated the two germline ends. CDR3 nucleotides: TGTGCCAGCTCGCCCGATCGAAAGGAAAAACTGTTTTTT. Its translation: CASSPDRKEKLFF.

The DNA for the CDR3 is TGTGCCAGCAGAACAGGGGGCACTGAAGCTTTCTTT. Amino acid sequence: CASRTGGTEAFF. The chain uses TRBV12-3 or TRBV12-4 and TRBJ1-1, with 8 nucleotides matching TRBD1. V gave up 6 bases and J gave up 4 bases; unmatched junction bases: 1. CDR3 length: 12 amino acids.

This clone was observed a single time. The V and J genes are TRBV11-3 and TRBJ1-1; no firm D call. The germline gives CDR1 SGHNT, CDR2 YENEEA. CDR3 length equals 13 residues. Trimming shortened V by 2 bases and J by 3 bases, and 7 bases separated the two germline ends. The chain's CDR3 is CASSLSPYTEAFF. The CDR3 DNA follows: TGTGCCAGCAGCTTATCGCCATACACTGAAGCTTTCTTT.

This rearrangement joins TRBV18 to TRBJ2-7; D gene uncertain. The CDR3 sequence is 15 residues long. The germline V gene encodes CDR1 KGHSH and CDR2 LQKENI. Trimming left V 3 bases short and J 6 bases short, with 18 bases between. As DNA, the CDR3 is TGTGCCAGCTCACCCCCCGGTGAAGGGAAAGGCGAGCAGTACTTC. This gives the protein CASSPPGEGKGEQYF.

This clone has only a few counts. CDR3 in amino acids: CSVGTDTQYF. The CDR3 nucleotides read TGCAGCGTGGGAACAGATACGCAGTATTTT. This rearrangement joins TRBV29-1 to TRBJ2-3; D call uncertain. The length of the CDR3 is 10 residues. CDR1 and CDR2 from the germline V gene are SQVTM and ANQGSEA. V was trimmed by 6 bases and J by 3 bases, leaving 4 bases between them.

The genes are TRBV7-9 and TRBJ2-1; 10 bases are shared with TRBD2. CDR3 length: 16 residues. Germline values: CDR1 SEHNR, CDR2 FQNEAQ (reference sequence). Trimming cost V 1 base and J 7 bases; bases outside gene matches: 7. The CDR3 coding sequence is TGTGCCAGCAGCTTAGGAGGAGCGGGAGGGGATAATGAGCAGTTCTTC. Its translation: CASSLGGAGGDNEQFF.

V and J are TRBV7-2 and TRBJ2-7; D ambiguous. The CDR3 spans 15 residues. Germline values: CDR1 SGHTA, CDR2 FQGNSA. V gave up 5 bases and J gave up 5 bases, with 19 bases separating them. CDR3 in DNA: TGTGCCAGCAGCCAAGCGAGTCGCGTCACCCACGAGCAGTACTTC. This codes for CASSQASRVTHEQYF.

The gene calls are TRBV7-6 and TRBJ2-1, with 15 positions matching TRBD2. The junction had 9 bases not matched to a gene; V was cut back by 2 bases and J by 10 bases. This CDR3 has 17 amino acids. From germline, CDR1 is SGHVS and CDR2 FNYEAQ. Written as DNA, the CDR3 is TGTGCCAGCAGCTTAAGTAAGGGACTAGCGGGAGGAGTAGAGCAGTTCTTC. This sequence encodes CASSLSKGLAGGVEQFF.

This clone was seen only once. J is TRBJ2-1 and V is TRBV11-2; D ambiguous. Trimming took off 2 bases at V and 5 bases at J, with 7 bases between the two ends. The CDR3 loop spans 13 amino acids. The germline CDR1 and CDR2 sequences are SGHAT and FQNNGV. The CDR3 DNA is TGTGCCAGCAGCTTATCAGGCGACAATGAGCAGTTCTTC. This sequence encodes CASSLSGDNEQFF. The full variable domain, in which reference TRBV11-2 and TRBJ2-1 provide the parts outside the CDR3, is EAGVAQSPRYKIIEKRQSVAFWCNPISGHATLYWYQQILGQGPKLLIQFQNNGVVDDSQLPKDRFSAERLKGVDSTLKIQPAKLEDSAVYLCASSLSGDNEQFFGPGTRLTVL.

This clone was observed a handful of times. V gene TRBV6-5 combines with J gene TRBJ1-2; no clear D. V dropped 0 bases and J dropped 10 bases, with 15 bases sitting between them. The CDR3 has 14 residues. Germline V gene sequence: CDR1 MNHEY, CDR2 SVGAGI. The CDR3 sequence: CASSYSIRDLLYTF. CDR3 DNA: TGTGCCAGCAGTTACTCGATCCGGGATCTACTCTACACCTTC.

The chain uses TRBV9 and TRBJ1-1; D not certain. The V end was cut by 3 bases, the J end by 1 base, with 7 bases between. In germline, CDR1 is SGDLS, CDR2 YYNGEE. CDR3 length: 13 amino acids. The CDR3 nucleotides read TGTGCCAGCAGCGGTAACCCGAACACTGAAGCTTTCTTT. This translates into CASSGNPNTEAFF.

In its sample, this clone was seen a few times. The CDR3 nucleotides read TGTGCCAGCTCCCTGCTCCCGACGGTGAACACTGAAGCTTTCTTT. Translating gives CASSLLPTVNTEAFF. The chain combines TRBV28 with TRBJ1-1; D is undetermined. The germline CDR1 and CDR2 sequences are MDHEN and SYDVKM. This CDR3 is built from 15 residues. V was cut by 8 bases and J by 0 bases, with 16 bases left in between.